The entry below gives a single TCR beta chain sequence along with its context. It was with a sample-barcoded 5' primer and a J-beta primer mix that a second PCR of roughly 7 to 12 cycles was run. TCRdb fed the 5' RACE reads into MiXCR, producing one record per CDR3 protein. The sample consists of around 900,000 distinct CDR3 sequences, around 28% of them appearing once. The sample originates from a study of blood T cells in healthy people across ages. J lost 7 bases, V lost 4 bases, and 6 bases had no gene match. This CDR3 is 14 amino acids long. Germline loops: CDR1 MDHEN, CDR2 SYDVKM. The sequencing input was blood. This rearrangement joins TRBV28 to TRBJ2-1, with 8 bases lining up with TRBD2. This TCR was recovered from a woman of 80 years or more in good health. CDR3 DNA: TGTGCCAGCAGTTCACCCCGACTAGCGAATGAGCAGTTCTTC. This sequence encodes CASSSPRLANEQFF.